The clone carrying this T cell receptor beta chain was counted many times. Its antigen is unidentified. This record comes from a study of T cells after yellow fever vaccination. Study observations and caveats: After the booster, roughly 96% of CD4 and roughly nine tenths of CD8 primary-response clones were re-detected. Within FACS-sorted repertoires, abundant clonotypes contaminating from the bulk population could be present. Researchers noted that a small share of clonotypes showed up in both CD4 and CD8 compartments.

MiXCR, run by TCRdb on the 5' RACE reads, gives a single entry per CDR3 protein. The top ten clones hold over 15% of a sample with approximately 240,000 distinct CDR3 sequences, around 3.5% of them seen once. The length of the CDR3 is 16 residues. Trimming removed 0 bases from V and 3 bases from J, with 13 bases in between. Germline CDR1 is SGDLS and CDR2 is YYNGEE. The receptor was isolated from a man younger than 35 who received the YFV17D yellow fever vaccine. The sequencing used PBMCs, collected 15 days after the yellow fever booster vaccination. The rearrangement links TRBV9 to TRBJ1-5; no definite D call. The CDR3 region has the DNA TGTGCCAGCAGCGTAGCCAGTCTCTGCAACAATCAGCCCCAGCATTTT. Its translation is CASSVASLCNNQPQHF.